The subject of this entry is one T cell receptor beta chain. Per the study methods: Amplification with reference gene primers provided the estimates of nucleated cell counts. TCRdb's table, derived via immunoSEQ multiplex PCR, lists solely in-frame clones and lacks some. That table is the source of V, J and clone size, and D and trimming were worked out from the DNA. Of some 35,000 clones in the sample, roughly 89% were seen once. Looked up from germline, CDR1 is SGHNT and CDR2 is YYREEE (reference sequence). The CDR3 totals 16 residues. V was cut by 4 bases and J by 0 bases, with 13 bases left in between. This entry belongs to a study of blood T cell repertoires in COVID-19. Looking at the study overall: Samples taken during acute and convalescent COVID-19 were collected in the United States, Italy and Spain. PBMCs, B-cell-depleted T cells, or T cells were the source of the cDNA or gDNA that made up the material.

Specimen: peripheral blood. V gene TRBV5-4 combines with J gene TRBJ2-2; D gene ambiguous. This TCR came from a human donor in a cohort sampled during active COVID-19. DNA of the CDR3: TGTGCCAGCAGCAGACCGACAAGTGCGAACACCGGGGAGCTGTTTTTT. The encoded protein is CASSRPTSANTGELFF.